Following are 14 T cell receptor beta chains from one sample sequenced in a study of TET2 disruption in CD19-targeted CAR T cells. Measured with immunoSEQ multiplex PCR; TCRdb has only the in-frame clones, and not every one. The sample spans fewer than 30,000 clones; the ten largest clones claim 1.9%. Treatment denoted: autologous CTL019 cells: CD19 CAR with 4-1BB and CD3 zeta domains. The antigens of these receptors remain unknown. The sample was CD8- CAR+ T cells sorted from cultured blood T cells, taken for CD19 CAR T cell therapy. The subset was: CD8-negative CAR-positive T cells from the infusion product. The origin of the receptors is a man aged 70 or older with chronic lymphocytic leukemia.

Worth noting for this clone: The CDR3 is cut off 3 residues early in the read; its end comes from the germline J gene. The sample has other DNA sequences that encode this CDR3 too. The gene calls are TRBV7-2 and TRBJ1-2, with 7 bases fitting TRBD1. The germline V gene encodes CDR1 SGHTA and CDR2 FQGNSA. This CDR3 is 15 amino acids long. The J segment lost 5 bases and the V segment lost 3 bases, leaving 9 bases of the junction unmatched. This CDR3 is CASSFGQASRYGYTF. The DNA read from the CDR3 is TGTGCCAGCAGCTTTGGACAGGCTTCGAGGTATGGC.

This CDR3 is CASRPPGGGPFANEQFF. The sequenced CDR3 bases are TGTGCCAGCAGGCCTCCGGGGGGGGGACCCTTCGCAAATGAG. V is TRBV28 and J is TRBJ2-1, with 8 positions matching TRBD2. The read is 3 residues too short to cover the CDR3 end, so that end is filled in from the germline J gene. The junction had 17 bases not matched to a gene; V was cut back by 6 bases and J by 7 bases. In germline, CDR1 is MDHEN, CDR2 SYDVKM. There are 17 residues in the CDR3. Variable domain in full (rest from reference TRBV28 and TRBJ2-1): DVKVTQSSRYLVKRTGEKVFLECVQDMDHENMFWYRQDPGLGLRLIYFSYDVKMKEKGDIPEGYSVSREKKERFSLILESASTNQTSMYLCASRPPGGGPFANEQFFGPGTRLTVL.

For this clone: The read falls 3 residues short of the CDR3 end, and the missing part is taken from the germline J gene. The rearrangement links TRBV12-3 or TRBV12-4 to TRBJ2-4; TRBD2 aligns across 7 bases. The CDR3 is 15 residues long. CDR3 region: CASSLSGGSSRTQYF. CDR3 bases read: TGTGCCAGCAGTTTATCGGGCGGGAGTAGTAGGACT.

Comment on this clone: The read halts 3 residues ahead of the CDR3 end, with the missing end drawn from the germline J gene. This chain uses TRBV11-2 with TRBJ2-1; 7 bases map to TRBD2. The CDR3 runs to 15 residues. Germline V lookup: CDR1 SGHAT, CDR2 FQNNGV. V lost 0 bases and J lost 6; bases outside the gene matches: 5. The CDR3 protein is CASSLEISGLNEQFF. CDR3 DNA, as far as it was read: TGTGCCAGCAGCTTAGAGATTAGCGGGCTCAATGAG.

The CDR3 loop reads CAISEGLSGGFYNEQFF. The part of the CDR3 DNA that was read is TGTGCCATCAGTGAAGGCCTTTCGGGGGGCTTCTACAATGAG. The V and J genes are TRBV10-3 and TRBJ2-1, with D possibly being TRBD2 (7 bases). The read ends 3 residues before the CDR3 terminus; that terminus is restored from the germline J gene. Germline V gene sequence: CDR1 ENHRY, CDR2 SYGVKD. Trimming shortened V by 3 bases and J by 3 bases, and 18 bases separated the two germline ends. The CDR3 is made up of 17 amino acids.

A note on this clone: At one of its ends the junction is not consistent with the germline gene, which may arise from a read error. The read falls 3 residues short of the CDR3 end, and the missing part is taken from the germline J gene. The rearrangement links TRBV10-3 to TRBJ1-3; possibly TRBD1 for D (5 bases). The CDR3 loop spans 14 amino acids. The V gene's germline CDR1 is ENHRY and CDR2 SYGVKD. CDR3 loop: CAISLRDSGNTIYF. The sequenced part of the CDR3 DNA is TGTGCCATCAGTTTACGGGACTCTGGAAACACT.

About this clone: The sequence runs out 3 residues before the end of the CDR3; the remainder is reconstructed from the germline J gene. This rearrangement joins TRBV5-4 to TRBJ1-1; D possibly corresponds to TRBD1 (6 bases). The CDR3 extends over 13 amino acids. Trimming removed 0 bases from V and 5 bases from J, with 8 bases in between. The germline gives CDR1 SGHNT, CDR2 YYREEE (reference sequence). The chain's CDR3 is CASSLGGRTEAFF. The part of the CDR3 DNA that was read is TGTGCCAGCAGCTTGGGGGGGCGGACTGAA.

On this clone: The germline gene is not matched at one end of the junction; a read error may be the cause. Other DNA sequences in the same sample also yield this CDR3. The CDR3 here is CASSLTDYGYTF. The sequenced part of the CDR3 DNA is TGCGCCAGCAGCTTGACAGACTATGGT. The chain carries TRBV5-1 and TRBJ1-2; no clear D. The CDR3 end lies 3 residues beyond the end of the read and is filled in from the germline J gene. The CDR3 consists of 12 residues. Germline V CDR1 and CDR2: SGHRS, YFSETQ.

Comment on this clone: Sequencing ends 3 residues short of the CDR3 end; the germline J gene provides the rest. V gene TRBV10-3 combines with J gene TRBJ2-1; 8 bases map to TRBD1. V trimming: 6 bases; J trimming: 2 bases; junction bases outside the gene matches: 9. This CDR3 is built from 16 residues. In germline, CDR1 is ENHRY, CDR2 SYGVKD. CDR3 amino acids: CAISPGQGSTYNEQFF. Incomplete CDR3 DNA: TGTGCCATCAGCCCCGGACAGGGATCCACCTACAATGAG.

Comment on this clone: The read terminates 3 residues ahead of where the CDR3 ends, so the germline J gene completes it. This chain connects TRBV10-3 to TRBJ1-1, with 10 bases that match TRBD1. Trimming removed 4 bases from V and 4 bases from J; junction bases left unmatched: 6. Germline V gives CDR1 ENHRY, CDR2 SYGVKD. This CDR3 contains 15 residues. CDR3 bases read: TGTGCCATCAGTGCGACAGGGGGCGCGTCCACTGAA. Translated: CAISATGGASTE. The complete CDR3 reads CAISATGGASTEAFF.

The covered CDR3 bases are TGTGCCAGCAGTGAAGCGGGACTCTCC. Amino acids: CASSEAGLS. The CDR3 in full is CASSEAGLSYTF. The chain joins TRBV2 to TRBJ1-2, with D tentatively TRBD1 (5 bases). The read ends 3 residues early relative to the CDR3; the germline J gene fills the gap. This CDR3 has 12 residues. CDR1 is SNHLY, CDR2 FYNNEI, per germline.

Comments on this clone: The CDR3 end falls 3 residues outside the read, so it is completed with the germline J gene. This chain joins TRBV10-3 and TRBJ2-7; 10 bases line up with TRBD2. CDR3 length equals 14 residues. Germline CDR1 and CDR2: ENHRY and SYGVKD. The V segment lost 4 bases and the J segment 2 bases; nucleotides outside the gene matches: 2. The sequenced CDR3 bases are TGTGCCATCAGTGGTCTAGCGGGAGCCTACGAG. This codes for CAISGLAGAYE. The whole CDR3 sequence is CAISGLAGAYEQYF.

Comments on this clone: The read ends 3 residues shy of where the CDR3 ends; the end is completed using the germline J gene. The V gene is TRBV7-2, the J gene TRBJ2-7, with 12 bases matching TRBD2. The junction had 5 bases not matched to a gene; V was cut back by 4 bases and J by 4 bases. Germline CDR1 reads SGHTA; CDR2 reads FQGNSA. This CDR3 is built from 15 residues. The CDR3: CASSSRTSGVYEQYF. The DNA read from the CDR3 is TGTGCCAGCAGCTCCCGGACTAGCGGGGTTTACGAG.

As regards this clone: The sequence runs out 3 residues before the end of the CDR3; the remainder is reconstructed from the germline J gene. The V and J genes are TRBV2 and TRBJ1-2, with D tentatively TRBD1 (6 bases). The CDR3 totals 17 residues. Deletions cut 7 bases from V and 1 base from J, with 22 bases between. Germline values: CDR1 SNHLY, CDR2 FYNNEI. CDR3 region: CASKKTGHDVINYGYTF. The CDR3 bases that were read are TGTGCCAGCAAAAAAACGGGACACGACGTAATTAACTATGGC. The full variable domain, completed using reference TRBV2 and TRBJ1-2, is EPEVTQTPSHQVTQMGQEVILRCVPISNHLYFYWYRQILGQKVEFLVSFYNNEISEKSEIFDDQFSVERPDGSNFTLKIRSTKLEDSAMYFCASKKTGHDVINYGYTFGSGTRLTVV.